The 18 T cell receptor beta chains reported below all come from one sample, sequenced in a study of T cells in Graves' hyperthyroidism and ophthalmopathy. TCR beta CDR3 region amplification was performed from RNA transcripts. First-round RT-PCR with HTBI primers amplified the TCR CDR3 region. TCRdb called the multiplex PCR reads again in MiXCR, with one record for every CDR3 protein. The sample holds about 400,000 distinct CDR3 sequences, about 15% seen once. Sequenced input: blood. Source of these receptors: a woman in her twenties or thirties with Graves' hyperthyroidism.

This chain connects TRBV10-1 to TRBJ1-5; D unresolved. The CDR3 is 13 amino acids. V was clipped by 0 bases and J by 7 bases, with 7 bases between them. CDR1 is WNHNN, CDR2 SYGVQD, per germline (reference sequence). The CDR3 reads CASSESGKQPQHF. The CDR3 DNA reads TGCGCCAGCAGTGAGTCCGGGAAACAGCCCCAGCATTTT.

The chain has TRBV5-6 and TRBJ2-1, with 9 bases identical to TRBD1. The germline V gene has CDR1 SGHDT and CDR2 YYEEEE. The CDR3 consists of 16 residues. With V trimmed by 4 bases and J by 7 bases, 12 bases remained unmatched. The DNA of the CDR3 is TGTGCCAGCAGCCTGCTACCGGGACAGGGTGGGAATGAGCAGTTCTTC. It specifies CASSLLPGQGGNEQFF. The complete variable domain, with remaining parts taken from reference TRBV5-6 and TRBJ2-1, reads DAGVTQSPTHLIKTRGQQVTLRCSPKSGHDTVSWYQQALGQGPQFIFQYYEEEERQRGNFPDRFSGHQFPNYSSELNVNALLLGDSALYLCASSLLPGQGGNEQFFGPGTRLTVL.

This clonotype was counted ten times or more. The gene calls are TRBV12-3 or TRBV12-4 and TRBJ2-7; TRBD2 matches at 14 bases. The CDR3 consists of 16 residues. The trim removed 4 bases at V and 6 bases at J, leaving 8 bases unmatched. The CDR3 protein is CASSSDGLAGGVEQYF. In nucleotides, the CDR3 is TGTGCCAGCAGTTCGGATGGACTAGCGGGAGGCGTCGAGCAGTACTTC.

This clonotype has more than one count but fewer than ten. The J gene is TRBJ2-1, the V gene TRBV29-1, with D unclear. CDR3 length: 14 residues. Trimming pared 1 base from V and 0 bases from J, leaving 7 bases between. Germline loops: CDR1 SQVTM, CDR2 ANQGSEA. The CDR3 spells CSVEGILSYNEQFF. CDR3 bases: TGCAGCGTTGAAGGTATTCTCTCCTACAATGAGCAGTTCTTC.

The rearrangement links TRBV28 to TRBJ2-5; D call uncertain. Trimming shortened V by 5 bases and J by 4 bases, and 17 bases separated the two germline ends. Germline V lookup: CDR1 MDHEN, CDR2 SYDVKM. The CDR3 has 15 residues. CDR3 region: CASSPYTKPGETQYF. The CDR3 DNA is TGTGCCAGCAGTCCCTATACCAAACCAGGAGAGACCCAGTACTTC.

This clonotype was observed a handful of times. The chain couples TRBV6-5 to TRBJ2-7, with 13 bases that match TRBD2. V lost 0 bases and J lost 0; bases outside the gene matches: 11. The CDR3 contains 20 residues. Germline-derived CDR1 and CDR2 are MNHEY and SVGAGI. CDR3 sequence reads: CASSYSFWGLAGPRSYEQYF. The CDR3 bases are TGTGCCAGCAGTTACTCGTTTTGGGGACTAGCGGGACCACGCTCCTACGAGCAGTACTTC.

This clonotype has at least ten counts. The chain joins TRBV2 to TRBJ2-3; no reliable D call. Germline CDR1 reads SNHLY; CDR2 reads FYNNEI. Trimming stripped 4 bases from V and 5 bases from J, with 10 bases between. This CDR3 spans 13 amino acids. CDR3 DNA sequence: TGTGCCAGCAGTGTTGGATCGAAAGATACGCAGTATTTT. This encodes CASSVGSKDTQYF.

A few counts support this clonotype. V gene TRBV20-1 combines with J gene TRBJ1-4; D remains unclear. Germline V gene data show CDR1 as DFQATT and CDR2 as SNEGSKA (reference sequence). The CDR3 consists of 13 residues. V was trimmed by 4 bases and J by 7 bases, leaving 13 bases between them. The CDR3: CSAIGVISEKLFF. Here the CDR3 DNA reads TGCAGTGCTATCGGGGTTATTAGTGAAAAACTGTTTTTT.

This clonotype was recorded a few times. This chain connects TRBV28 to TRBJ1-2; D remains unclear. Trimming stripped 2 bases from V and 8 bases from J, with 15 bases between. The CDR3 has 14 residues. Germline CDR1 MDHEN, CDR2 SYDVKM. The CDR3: CASSLGRMIGGYTF. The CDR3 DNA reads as TGTGCCAGCAGTTTAGGTCGGATGATTGGCGGCTACACCTTC.

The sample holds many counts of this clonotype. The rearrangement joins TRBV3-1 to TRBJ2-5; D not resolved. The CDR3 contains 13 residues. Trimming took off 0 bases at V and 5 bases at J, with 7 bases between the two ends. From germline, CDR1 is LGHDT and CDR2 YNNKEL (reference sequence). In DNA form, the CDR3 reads TGTGCCAGCAGCCAAGATAGGGTGGAGACCCAGTACTTC. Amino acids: CASSQDRVETQYF.

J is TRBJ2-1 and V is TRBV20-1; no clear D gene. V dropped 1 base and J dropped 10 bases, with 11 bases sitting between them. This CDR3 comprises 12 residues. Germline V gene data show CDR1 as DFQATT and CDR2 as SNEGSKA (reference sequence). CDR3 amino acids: CSARVNAPEQFF. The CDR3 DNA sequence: TGCAGTGCTAGAGTAAACGCCCCAGAGCAGTTCTTC.

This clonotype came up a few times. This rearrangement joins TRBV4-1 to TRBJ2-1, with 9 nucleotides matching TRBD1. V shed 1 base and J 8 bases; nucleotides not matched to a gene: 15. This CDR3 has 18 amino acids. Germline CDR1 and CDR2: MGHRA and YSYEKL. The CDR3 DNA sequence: TGCGCCAGCAGCCAAGTTGGGATGGGGACAGGGATTGTCGATGAGCAGTTCTTC. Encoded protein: CASSQVGMGTGIVDEQFF.

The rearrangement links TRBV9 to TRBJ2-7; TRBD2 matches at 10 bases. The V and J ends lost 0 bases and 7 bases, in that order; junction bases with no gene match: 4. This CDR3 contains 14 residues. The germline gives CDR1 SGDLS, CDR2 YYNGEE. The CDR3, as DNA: TGTGCCAGCAGCGTAGAACTAGCGGGAAGGGAGCAGTACTTC. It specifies CASSVELAGREQYF.

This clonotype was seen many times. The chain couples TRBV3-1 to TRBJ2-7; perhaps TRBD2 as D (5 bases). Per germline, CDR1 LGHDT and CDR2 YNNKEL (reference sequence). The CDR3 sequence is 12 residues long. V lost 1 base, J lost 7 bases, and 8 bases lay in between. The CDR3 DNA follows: TGTGCCAGCAGCCAAGGCGGGCGGGAGCAGTACTTC. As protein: CASSQGGREQYF.

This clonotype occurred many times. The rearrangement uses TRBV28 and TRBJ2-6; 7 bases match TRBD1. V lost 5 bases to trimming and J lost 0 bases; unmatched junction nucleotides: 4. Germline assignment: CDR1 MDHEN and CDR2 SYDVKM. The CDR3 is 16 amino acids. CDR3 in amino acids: CASSPQGISGANVLTF. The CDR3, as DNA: TGTGCCAGCAGTCCACAGGGGATCTCTGGGGCCAACGTCCTGACTTTC.

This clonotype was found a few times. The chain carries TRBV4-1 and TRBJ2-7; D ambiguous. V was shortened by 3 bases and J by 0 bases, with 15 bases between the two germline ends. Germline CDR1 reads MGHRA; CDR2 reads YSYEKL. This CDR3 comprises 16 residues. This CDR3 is CASSQTLSESSYEQYF. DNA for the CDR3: TGCGCCAGCAGCCAGACCTTAAGCGAGAGCTCCTACGAGCAGTACTTC.

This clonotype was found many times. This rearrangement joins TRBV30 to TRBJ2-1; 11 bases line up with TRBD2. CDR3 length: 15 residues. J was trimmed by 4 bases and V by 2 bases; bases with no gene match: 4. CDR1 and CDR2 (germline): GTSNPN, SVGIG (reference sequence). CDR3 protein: CAWSSGTSGYNEQFF. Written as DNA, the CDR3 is TGTGCCTGGAGTTCCGGGACTAGCGGATACAATGAGCAGTTCTTC.

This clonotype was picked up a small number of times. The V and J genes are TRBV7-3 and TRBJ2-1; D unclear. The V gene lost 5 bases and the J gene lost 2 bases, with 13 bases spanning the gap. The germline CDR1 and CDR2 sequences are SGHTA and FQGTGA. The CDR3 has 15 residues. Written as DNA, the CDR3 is TGTGCCAGCAGCCGAGATGTTTCCCCCTACAATGAGCAGTTCTTC. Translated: CASSRDVSPYNEQFF.